These 24 T cell receptor beta chains originate from one sample sequenced in a study of cytomegalovirus exposure and HLA in healthy donors. Researchers ran the PCR with 60 Vbeta and 13 Jbeta primers. Profiled with immunoSEQ multiplex PCR; TCRdb holds only in-frame clones, not every one. The data contain under 200,000 clones, 70% to 85% of them seen just once; the ten biggest clones take up around 6.6%. The specimen was PBMCs. The receptors shown here come from a man aged 45 to 65 in good health and CMV-seropositive.

This chain joins TRBV9 and TRBJ2-2; a possible D gene is TRBD1 (6 bases). Per germline, CDR1 SGDLS and CDR2 YYNGEE. This CDR3 comprises 15 residues. Trimming pared 4 bases from V and 3 bases from J, leaving 13 bases between. CDR3 region: CASSMTRTDTGELFF. In nucleotides, the CDR3 is TGTGCCAGCAGCATGACCCGGACAGACACCGGGGAGCTGTTTTTT.

The chain has TRBV7-8 and TRBJ1-1; no reliable D call. Trimming removed 5 bases at V and 3 bases at J, with 10 bases between. In germline, CDR1 is SGHVS, CDR2 FQNEAQ. The CDR3 length is 13 residues. The CDR3 nucleotides are TGTGCCAGCAGCCCCGGCCTAGACACTGAAGCTTTCTTT. Protein sequence: CASSPGLDTEAFF.

The chain has TRBV9 and TRBJ1-2; a possible D gene is TRBD1 (5 bases). Germline values: CDR1 SGDLS, CDR2 YYNGEE. V was trimmed by 1 base and J by 3 bases, leaving 10 bases between them. This CDR3 region has 14 residues. CDR3 region: CASSVRTGHYGYTF. In DNA, the CDR3 is TGTGCCAGCAGCGTAAGAACAGGCCACTATGGCTACACCTTC.

This clone was seen more than once but under ten times. This chain uses TRBV19 with TRBJ2-3; the match to TRBD2 covers 7 bases. Germline V CDR1 and CDR2: LNHDA, SQIVND (reference sequence). J gave up 2 bases and V 4 bases, and 9 bases lay outside the gene matches. This CDR3 is 16 amino acids long. CDR3 protein: CASSTDGGMNTDTQYF. CDR3 DNA sequence: TGTGCCAGTAGTACCGACGGGGGGATGAACACAGATACGCAGTATTTT.

The J gene is TRBJ1-2, the V gene TRBV2; a weak D match, TRBD1 (6 bases). The V end was cut by 5 bases, the J end by 2 bases, with 21 bases between. Per germline, CDR1 SNHLY and CDR2 FYNNEI. This CDR3 region has 17 residues. In DNA form, the CDR3 reads TGTGCCAGCAGTCCTCAGGGCAGCCGCGGGGGCAACTATGGCTACACCTTC. Protein product: CASSPQGSRGGNYGYTF.

The V and J genes are TRBV19 and TRBJ1-2; 11 bases are shared with TRBD1. Trimming at V came to 6 bases and at J to 7 bases, leaving 7 bases not matched to a gene. CDR1 and CDR2 from the germline V gene are LNHDA and SQIVND (reference sequence). This CDR3 is built from 14 residues. CDR3 DNA sequence: TGTGCCAGTAGAAATCACGGGACAGGGGGTGGCTACACCTTC. Protein sequence: CASRNHGTGGGYTF. Drawing the rest from reference TRBV19 and TRBJ1-2, the complete variable domain is DGGITQSPKYLFRKEGQNVTLSCEQNLNHDAMYWYRQDPGQGLRLIYYSQIVNDFQKGDIAEGYSVSREKKESFPLTVTSAQKNPTAFYLCASRNHGTGGGYTFGSGTRLTVV.

The V gene is TRBV19, the J gene TRBJ1-2; TRBD1 is a possible D gene (6 bases). Looked up from germline, CDR1 is LNHDA and CDR2 is SQIVND (reference sequence). The length of the CDR3 is 15 residues. V shed 6 bases and J shed 5 bases, with 19 bases lying between them. The CDR3 loop is CASRDHGTNFYGYTF. The DNA of the CDR3 is TGTGCCAGTAGGGACCACGGGACAAACTTTTATGGCTACACCTTC.

The chain has TRBV27 and TRBJ2-2; 8 bases map to TRBD1. This CDR3 is built from 16 residues. CDR1 is MNHEY, CDR2 SMNVEV, per germline (reference sequence). Losses at the gene ends were 5 bases for V and 5 bases for J; bases not matched to a gene: 10. The CDR3 sequence: CASSPLGQGRTGELFF. CDR3 bases: TGTGCCAGCAGTCCGCTAGGACAGGGAAGGACCGGGGAGCTGTTTTTT.

J is TRBJ2-2 and V is TRBV11-1; D ambiguous. This CDR3 is built from 14 residues. Germline V gene sequence: CDR1 SGHAT, CDR2 FQDESV (reference sequence). V gave up 7 bases and J gave up 5 bases, with 14 bases separating them. DNA of the CDR3: TGTGCCAGCACCAACCCGGTCGTGACCGGGGAGCTGTTTTTT. Translated, it gives CASTNPVVTGELFF.

The rearrangement joins TRBV11-2 to TRBJ2-2; 8 bases agree with TRBD1. CDR1 and CDR2 from the germline V gene are SGHAT and FQNNGV. This CDR3 comprises 18 residues. The trim removed 4 bases at V and 0 bases at J, leaving 10 bases unmatched. The CDR3 region is CASSSLIGTGTNTGELFF. In nucleotides, the CDR3 is TGTGCCAGCAGCTCATTGATAGGGACAGGAACGAACACCGGGGAGCTGTTTTTT.

The chain joins TRBV5-1 to TRBJ1-3; the match to TRBD1 covers 8 bases. The CDR3 is made up of 20 amino acids. Germline V lookup: CDR1 SGHRS, CDR2 YFSETQ. Trimming took 0 bases from V and 3 from J; bases not matched to a gene: 17. CDR3 sequence: CASSLGRRLWQGADGNTIYF. CDR3 coding DNA: TGCGCCAGCAGCTTGGGACGTCGGTTGTGGCAGGGGGCAGATGGAAACACCATATATTTT.

This chain joins TRBV5-4 and TRBJ2-1; TRBD2 matches at 13 bases. The germline V gene has CDR1 SGHNT and CDR2 YYREEE (reference sequence). This CDR3 comprises 17 residues. The junction had 7 bases not matched to a gene; V was cut back by 4 bases and J by 3 bases. As DNA, the CDR3 is TGTGCCAGCAGCAGAAGGACTAGCGGGGGCTTCTACAATGAGCAGTTCTTC. Translating it yields CASSRRTSGGFYNEQFF. Drawing the rest from reference TRBV5-4 and TRBJ2-1, the complete variable domain is ETGVTQSPTHLIKTRGQQVTLRCSSQSGHNTVSWYQQALGQGPQFIFQYYREEENGRGNFPPRFSGLQFPNYSSELNVNALELDDSALYLCASSRRTSGGFYNEQFFGPGTRLTVL.

This chain links TRBV7-8 with TRBJ1-6, with 7 bases identical to TRBD1. Germline CDR1 is SGHVS and CDR2 is FQNEAQ. The CDR3 is 18 residues long. Trimming cost V 5 bases and J 4 bases; bases outside gene matches: 14. The chain's CDR3 is CASSQPLGDSQYNSPLHF. The CDR3 DNA sequence: TGTGCCAGCAGCCAACCCCTGGGGGACAGTCAATATAATTCACCCCTCCACTTT.

This clone was counted a single time. V is TRBV11-2 and J is TRBJ1-1, with unresolved D. With 4 bases removed from V and 0 bases from J, the gap between germline ends came to 12 bases. There are 15 residues in the CDR3. Germline assignment: CDR1 SGHAT and CDR2 FQNNGV. CDR3 region: CASSSILILNTEAFF. CDR3 nucleotides: TGTGCCAGCAGCTCTATACTGATTCTGAACACTGAAGCTTTCTTT.

This clone was observed once. The rearrangement links TRBV5-4 to TRBJ2-1, with 14 bases fitting TRBD2. Trimming at V came to 4 bases and at J to 6 bases, leaving 9 bases not matched to a gene. The CDR3 spans 17 residues. Per the germline V gene, CDR1 is SGHNT and CDR2 is YYREEE (reference sequence). The CDR3 is CASSNPGLAGVGNEQFF. The CDR3, as DNA: TGTGCCAGCAGCAATCCGGGACTAGCGGGAGTGGGCAATGAGCAGTTCTTC.

Concerning this clone: Sequence at one end of the junction differs from germline and may be a read error. The chain carries TRBV6-1 and TRBJ1-3; weak D call: TRBD1 (5 bases). Per the germline V gene, CDR1 is MNHNS and CDR2 is SASEGT. The CDR3 extends over 13 amino acids. As DNA, the CDR3 is TGTGCCAGCAGTCAGGGTTCTGGAAACACCATGTATTTT. This encodes CASSQGSGNTMYF.

The chain employs TRBV10-3 and TRBJ2-2; the D is unclear. The ends were cut back, 6 bases at V and 0 bases at J, with 11 bases in the middle. Germline CDR1 is ENHRY and CDR2 is SYGVKD. This CDR3 has 15 residues. CDR3 nucleotides: TGTGCCATCAGCCAGGCCACCGCGAACACCGGGGAGCTGTTTTTT. This encodes CAISQATANTGELFF.

The chain uses TRBV15 and TRBJ1-2; 7 bases line up with TRBD1. Per the germline V gene, CDR1 is LNHNV and CDR2 is YYDKDF (reference sequence). The CDR3 is made up of 15 amino acids. V was pared by 2 bases and J by 0 bases, with 3 bases of the junction left unmatched. The CDR3 loop is CATSRHDRANYGYTF. The CDR3 DNA reads TGTGCCACCAGCAGACACGACAGGGCTAACTATGGCTACACCTTC.

V and J are TRBV14 and TRBJ1-2; the match to TRBD1 covers 10 bases. The ends lost 2 bases at V and 4 bases at J; junction bases unmatched: 4. Germline V lookup: CDR1 SGHDN, CDR2 FVKESK. There are 15 residues in the CDR3. The CDR3 region has the DNA TGTGCCAGCAGCCAAACGGGACAGGGGACCTATGGCTACACCTTC. Its protein product is CASSQTGQGTYGYTF.

The V and J genes are TRBV7-8 and TRBJ2-7; the D gene is possibly TRBD1 (5 bases). This CDR3 spans 17 amino acids. With 5 bases removed from V and 2 bases from J, the gap between germline ends came to 22 bases. Per germline, CDR1 SGHVS and CDR2 FQNEAQ. CDR3 protein: CASSPKGPRLRAYEQYF. In DNA form, the CDR3 reads TGTGCCAGCAGCCCGAAGGGGCCGAGGCTCCGGGCCTACGAGCAGTACTTC.

CDR3 region: CASSEQRHQPQHF. As DNA, the CDR3 is TGTGCCAGCAGCGAACAGAGGCATCAGCCCCAGCATTTT. The V gene is TRBV6-1, the J gene TRBJ1-5; D ambiguous. CDR3 length: 13 residues. Germline V lookup: CDR1 MNHNS, CDR2 SASEGT. The V end was cut by 6 bases, the J end by 5 bases, with 11 bases between.

The chain joins TRBV19 to TRBJ2-1; 8 bases line up with TRBD2. CDR3 length: 16 amino acids. Looked up from germline, CDR1 is LNHDA and CDR2 is SQIVND (reference sequence). The V gene end was trimmed by 3 bases and the J gene end by 6 bases; junction bases not matched to a gene: 10. This CDR3 is CASSILAGDRGNEQFF. The CDR3 DNA sequence: TGTGCCAGTAGTATCCTAGCGGGTGATAGGGGCAATGAGCAGTTCTTC.

This clone was seen just once. V is TRBV29-1 and J is TRBJ2-1; D is perhaps TRBD1 (6 bases). This CDR3 is built from 12 residues. The V gene's germline CDR1 is SQVTM and CDR2 ANQGSEA. V lost 6 bases and J lost 6, with 12 bases in between. CDR3 nucleotides: TGCAGCGTGGAAAGGACAGTCAATGAGCAGTTCTTC. Translation: CSVERTVNEQFF.

CDR3 nucleotide sequence: TGTGCCAGCAGTGAATTTACTGCCGGCGGGAACTATGGCTACACCTTC. Translated: CASSEFTAGGNYGYTF. V gene TRBV6-1 combines with J gene TRBJ1-2, with D hard to call. V was cut by 2 bases and J by 2 bases, with 15 bases left in between. Germline CDR1 and CDR2: MNHNS and SASEGT. This CDR3 has 16 amino acids.